The entry that follows covers one T cell receptor beta chain sequence. Its specificity is unknown. PCR used 60 Vbeta primers and 13 Jbeta primers. Here immunoSEQ multiplex PCR was the method, and the copy in TCRdb shows in-frame clones only, minus some. Of 180,000 or so clones listed, roughly 77% were seen once; the top ten hold less than 9.5%. This sample is part of a study of cytomegalovirus exposure and HLA in healthy donors. Findings of the study overall: Looking again later, the authors saw that most CMV-associated TCR beta chains seemed HLA-restricted.

The CDR3 is 14 amino acids. CDR1 SGHNT and CDR2 YYREEE come from the germline V gene (reference sequence). V was cut by 4 bases and J by 1 base, with 12 bases left in between. The V call is TRBV5-4, the J call TRBJ2-7; D may be TRBD2 (5 bases). This receptor was identified in a woman aged 40 to 50 in good health and CMV-seropositive. Input material: PBMCs. CDR3 loop: CASSDRGGSYEQYF. The CDR3 region has the DNA TGTGCCAGCAGCGACCGTGGAGGATCCTACGAGCAGTACTTC. The variable domain in full, completed from reference TRBV5-4 and TRBJ2-7, reads ETGVTQSPTHLIKTRGQQVTLRCSSQSGHNTVSWYQQALGQGPQFIFQYYREEENGRGNFPPRFSGLQFPNYSSELNVNALELDDSALYLCASSDRGGSYEQYFGPGTRLTVT.